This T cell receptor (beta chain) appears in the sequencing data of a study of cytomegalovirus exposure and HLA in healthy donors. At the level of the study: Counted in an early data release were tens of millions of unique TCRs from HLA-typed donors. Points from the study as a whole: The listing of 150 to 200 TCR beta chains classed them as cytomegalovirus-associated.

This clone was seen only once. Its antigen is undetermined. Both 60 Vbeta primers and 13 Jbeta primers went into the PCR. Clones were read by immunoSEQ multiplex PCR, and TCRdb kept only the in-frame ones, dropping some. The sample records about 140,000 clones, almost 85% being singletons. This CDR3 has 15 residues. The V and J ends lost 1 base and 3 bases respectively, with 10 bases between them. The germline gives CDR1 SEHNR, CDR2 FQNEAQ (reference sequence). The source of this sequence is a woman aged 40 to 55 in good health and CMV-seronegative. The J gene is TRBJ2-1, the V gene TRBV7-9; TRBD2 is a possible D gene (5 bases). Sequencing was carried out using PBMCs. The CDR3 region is CASSLGVEGYNEQFF. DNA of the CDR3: TGTGCCAGCAGCTTAGGGGTCGAGGGCTACAATGAGCAGTTCTTC.